The T cell receptor (beta chain) under discussion was sequenced for a study of blood T cell repertoires in COVID-19 (TCRdb year 2020). Turning to the overall study: The collaborator samples originated in the United States, Italy and Spain and spanned the acute and convalescent phases of COVID-19. The samples were drawn from two sources: the first 160 participants of the ongoing ImmuneRACE study, and 1,200 or so subjects contributed by 6 global collaborators. Nearly every sample came with metadata listing a de-identified subject ID, COVID-19 status, age in years and sex. The dataset comprised deeply sampled blood TCRbeta repertoires from subjects exposed to, actively infected with, or recovered from COVID-19. HLA class I and class II types, where available, came from metadata supplied by the sample provider rather than from assay-based typing. The prospective study material was composed of cDNA or gDNA derived from T cells, B-cell-depleted T cells, or PBMCs. The repertoires were made available in a free public database intended to serve as a resource for research on the immune response to SARS-CoV-2. Results and caveats for the whole study, not just this receptor: How much clinical and demographic metadata was included differed by source and by participant, and the metadata was provided uncurated.

Enrolling through a virtual design, the prospective study's participants ranged in age from roughly 18 to 89 years and lived across about two dozen United States geographic areas. To assign participants to cohorts, the prospective study relied on clinical history that participants themselves reported in a screening survey and a study questionnaire. Recovered participants in ImmuneRACE Cohort 3 were defined by two consecutive negative NP/OP PCR tests, clearance by a healthcare professional, or resolution of symptoms. In the prospective study, whole blood, serum and a nasopharyngeal or oropharyngeal swab were collected from each participant by mobile phlebotomists. Participants in the prospective study had the option to provide additional blood draws and questionnaires over a roughly two-month period. Prospective study blood samples were shipped either frozen or at room temperature before DNA extraction.

TCRbeta CDR3 regions were amplified from genomic DNA using the immunoSEQ Assay, a bias-controlled multiplex PCR. The study's own analysis went as follows. The number of nucleated cells in each sample was estimated from the amplification of reference gene primers within the assay. To quantify the absolute abundance of each unique TCRbeta CDR3 rearrangement, sequence reads were collapsed and filtered. For each sample, productive Simpson clonality was calculated by taking the square root of Simpson's diversity index across productive rearrangements. TCRdb obtained this table from immuneACCESS and retained in-frame rearrangements with V and J assigned. These tables miss some clones; where compared with another copy, unresolved V genes account for less than half of the shortfall, and the remainder is unexplained. From that table come the V and J calls and clone size; the DNA was used to work out D and trimming. The sample table records under 300,000 clones; 88% of these occur just once. The ten largest clones add up to about 3% of the sample.

The CDR3, from cysteine to phenylalanine, totals 16 residues. Of all the DNA, just the CDR3 is kept, 48 bases in frame from base 1. A distance of 20 bases separates the germline ends of V and J, which lose 6 bases and 4 bases respectively. The germline V gene encodes CDR1 MNHEY and CDR2 SVGEGT. To note about this clone: Its specific antigen is unknown. Per-base quality was not reported, and no clone a single base away is much larger than it.

This receptor was obtained from a woman between 50 and 59 years old who had recovered from COVID-19. The rearrangement joined TRBV6-2 or TRBV6-3 to TRBJ2-3, and perhaps TRBD2 as D gene, on 6 matching bases. Specimen: PBMCs or T cells enriched from blood (not recorded which). The CDR3 here reads CASSTPGRGVPDTQYF. The sequenced DNA: TGTGCCAGCAGCACGCCGGGACGCGGGGTCCCAGATACGCAGTATTTT.